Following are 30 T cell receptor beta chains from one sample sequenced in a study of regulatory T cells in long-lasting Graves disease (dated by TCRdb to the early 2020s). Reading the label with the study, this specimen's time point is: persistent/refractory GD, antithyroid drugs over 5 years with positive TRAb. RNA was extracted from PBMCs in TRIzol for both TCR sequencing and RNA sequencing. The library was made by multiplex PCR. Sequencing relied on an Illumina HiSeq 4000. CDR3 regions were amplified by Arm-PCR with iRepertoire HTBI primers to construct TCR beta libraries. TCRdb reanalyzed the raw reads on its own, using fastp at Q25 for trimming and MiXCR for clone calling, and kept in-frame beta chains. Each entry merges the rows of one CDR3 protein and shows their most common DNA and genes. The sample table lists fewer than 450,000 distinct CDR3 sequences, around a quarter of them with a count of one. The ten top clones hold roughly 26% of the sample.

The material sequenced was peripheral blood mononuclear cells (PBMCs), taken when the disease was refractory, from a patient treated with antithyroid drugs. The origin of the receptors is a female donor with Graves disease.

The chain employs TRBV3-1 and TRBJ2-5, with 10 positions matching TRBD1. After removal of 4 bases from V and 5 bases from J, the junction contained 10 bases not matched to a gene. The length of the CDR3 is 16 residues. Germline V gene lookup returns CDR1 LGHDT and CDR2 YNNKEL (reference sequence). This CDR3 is CASSPLGTGDSETQYF. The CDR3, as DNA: TGTGCCAGCAGCCCACTCGGGACAGGGGATTCGGAGACCCAGTACTTC.

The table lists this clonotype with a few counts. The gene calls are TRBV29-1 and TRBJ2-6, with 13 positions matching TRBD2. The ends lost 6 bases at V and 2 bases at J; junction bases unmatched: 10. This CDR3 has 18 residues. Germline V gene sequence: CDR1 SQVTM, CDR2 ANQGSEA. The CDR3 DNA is TGCAGCGTGTCTGATCCGGGACTAGCGGGGACTGGGGCCAACGTCCTGACTTTC. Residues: CSVSDPGLAGTGANVLTF.

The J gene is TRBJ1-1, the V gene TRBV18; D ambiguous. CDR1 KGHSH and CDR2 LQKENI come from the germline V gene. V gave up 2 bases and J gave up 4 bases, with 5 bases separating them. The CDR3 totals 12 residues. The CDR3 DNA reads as TGTGCCAGCTCACCAAAGGGCACTGAAGCTTTCTTT. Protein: CASSPKGTEAFF.

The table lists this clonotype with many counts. The CDR3 here is CASCFLQDSANQPQHF. The CDR3 DNA reads TGTGCCAGCTGCTTCCTCCAGGACAGTGCCAATCAGCCCCAGCATTTT. The rearrangement joins TRBV28 to TRBJ1-5; TRBD1 is a possible D gene (6 bases). The CDR3 has 16 residues. Germline loops: CDR1 MDHEN, CDR2 SYDVKM. The ends were cut back, 8 bases at V and 3 bases at J, with 20 bases in the middle.

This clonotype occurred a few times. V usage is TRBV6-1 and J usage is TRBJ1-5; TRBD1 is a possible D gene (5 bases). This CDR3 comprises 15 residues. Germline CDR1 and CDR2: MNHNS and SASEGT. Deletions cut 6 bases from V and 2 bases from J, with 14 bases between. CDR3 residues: CASRSAGDRNQPQHF. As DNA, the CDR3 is TGTGCCAGCAGAAGTGCGGGGGACCGCAATCAGCCCCAGCATTTT.

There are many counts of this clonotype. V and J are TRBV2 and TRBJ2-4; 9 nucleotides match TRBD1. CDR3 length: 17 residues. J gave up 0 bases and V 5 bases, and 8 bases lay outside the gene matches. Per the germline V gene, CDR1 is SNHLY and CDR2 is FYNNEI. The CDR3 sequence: CASSTTGGYVAKNIQYF. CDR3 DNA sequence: TGTGCCAGCAGTACGACAGGGGGATACGTAGCCAAAAACATTCAGTACTTC.

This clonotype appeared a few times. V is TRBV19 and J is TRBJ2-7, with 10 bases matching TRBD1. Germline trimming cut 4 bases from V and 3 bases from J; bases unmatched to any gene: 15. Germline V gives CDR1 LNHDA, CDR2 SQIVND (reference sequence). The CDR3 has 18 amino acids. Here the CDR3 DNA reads TGTGCCAGTAGTAAGGAAGATCCGGGACAGGGGATCTACTACGAGCAGTACTTC. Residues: CASSKEDPGQGIYYEQYF.

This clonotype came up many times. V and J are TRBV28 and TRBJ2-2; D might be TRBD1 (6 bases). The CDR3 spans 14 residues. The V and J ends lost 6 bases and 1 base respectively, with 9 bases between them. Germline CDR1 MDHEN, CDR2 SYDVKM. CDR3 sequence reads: CASRSQGNTGELFF. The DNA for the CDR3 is TGTGCCAGCAGATCACAGGGGAACACCGGGGAGCTGTTTTTT. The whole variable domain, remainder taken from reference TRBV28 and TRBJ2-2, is DVKVTQSSRYLVKRTGEKVFLECVQDMDHENMFWYRQDPGLGLRLIYFSYDVKMKEKGDIPEGYSVSREKKERFSLILESASTNQTSMYLCASRSQGNTGELFFGEGSRLTVL.

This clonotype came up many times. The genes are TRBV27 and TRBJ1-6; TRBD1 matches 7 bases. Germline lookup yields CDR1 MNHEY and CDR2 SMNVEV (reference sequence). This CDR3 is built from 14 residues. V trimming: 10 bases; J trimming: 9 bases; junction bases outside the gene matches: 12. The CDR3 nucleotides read TGTGCCACCCGACAGGGCGGGGATAGTTCACCCCTCCACTTT. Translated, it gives CATRQGGDSSPLHF.

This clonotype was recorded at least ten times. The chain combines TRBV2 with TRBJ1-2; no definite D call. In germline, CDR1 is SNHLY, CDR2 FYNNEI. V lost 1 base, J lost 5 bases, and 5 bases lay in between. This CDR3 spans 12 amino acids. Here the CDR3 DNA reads TGTGCCAGCAGTGAAGAGGAATATGGCTACACCTTC. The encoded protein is CASSEEEYGYTF.

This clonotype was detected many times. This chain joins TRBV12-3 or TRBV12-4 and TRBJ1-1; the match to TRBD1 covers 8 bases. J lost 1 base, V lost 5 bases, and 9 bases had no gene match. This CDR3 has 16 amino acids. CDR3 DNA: TGTGCCAGCAGTCCCATTCGGACAGGGAAGAACACTGAAGCTTTCTTT. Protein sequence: CASSPIRTGKNTEAFF.

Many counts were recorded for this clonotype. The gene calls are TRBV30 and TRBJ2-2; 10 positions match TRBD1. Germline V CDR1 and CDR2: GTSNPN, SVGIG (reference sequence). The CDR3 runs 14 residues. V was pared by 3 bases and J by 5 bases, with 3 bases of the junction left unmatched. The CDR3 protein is CAWRRQGATGELFF. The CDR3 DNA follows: TGTGCCTGGAGGCGACAGGGGGCTACCGGGGAGCTGTTTTTT.

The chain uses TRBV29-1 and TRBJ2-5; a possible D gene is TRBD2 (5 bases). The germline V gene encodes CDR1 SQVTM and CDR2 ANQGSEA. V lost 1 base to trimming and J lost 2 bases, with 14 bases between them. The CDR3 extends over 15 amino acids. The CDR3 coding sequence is TGCAGCGTTGAAGGGGAACGGGAACGACAAGAGACCCAGTACTTC. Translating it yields CSVEGERERQETQYF. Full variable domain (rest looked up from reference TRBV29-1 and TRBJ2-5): SAVISQKPSRDICQRGTSLTIQCQVDSQVTMMFWYRQQPGQSLTLIATANQGSEATYESGFVIDKFPISRPNLTFSTLTVSNMSPEDSSIYLCSVEGERERQETQYFGPGTRLLVL.

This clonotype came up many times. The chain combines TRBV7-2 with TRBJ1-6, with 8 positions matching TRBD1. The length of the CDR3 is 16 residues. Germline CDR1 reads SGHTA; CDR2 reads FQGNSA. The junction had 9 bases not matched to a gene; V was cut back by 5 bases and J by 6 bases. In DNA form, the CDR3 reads TGTGCCAGCAGCCAAGGACAGGGAGGCAGTAATTCACCCCTCCACTTT. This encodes CASSQGQGGSNSPLHF.

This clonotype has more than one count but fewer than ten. The CDR3 loop reads CASSSRTGGDGYTF. For the CDR3, the DNA is TGTGCCAGCAGTTCCCGGACAGGGGGCGATGGCTACACCTTC. The chain links TRBV11-2 to TRBJ1-2, with 11 positions matching TRBD1. Germline CDR1 is SGHAT and CDR2 is FQNNGV. This CDR3 has 14 amino acids. V lost 6 bases to trimming and J lost 6 bases; unmatched junction nucleotides: 6.

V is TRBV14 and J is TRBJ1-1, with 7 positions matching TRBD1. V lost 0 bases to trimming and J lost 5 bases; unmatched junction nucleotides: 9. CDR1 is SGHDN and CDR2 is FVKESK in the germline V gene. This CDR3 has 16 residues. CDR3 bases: TGTGCCAGCAGCCAAGACTGGAGTGGCAGGGGGACTGAAGCTTTCTTT. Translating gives CASSQDWSGRGTEAFF.

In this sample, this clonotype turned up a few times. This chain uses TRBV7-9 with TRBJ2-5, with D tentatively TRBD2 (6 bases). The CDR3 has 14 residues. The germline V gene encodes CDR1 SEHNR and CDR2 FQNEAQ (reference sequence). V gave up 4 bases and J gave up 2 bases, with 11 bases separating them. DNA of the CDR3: TGTGCCAGCAGCTCGGCGGGACCACAAGAGACCCAGTACTTC. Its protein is CASSSAGPQETQYF. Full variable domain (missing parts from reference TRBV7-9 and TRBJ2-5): DTGVSQNPRHKITKRGQNVTFRCDPISEHNRLYWYRQTLGQGPEFLTYFQNEAQLEKSRLLSDRFSAERPKGSFSTLEIQRTEQGDSAMYLCASSSAGPQETQYFGPGTRLLVL.

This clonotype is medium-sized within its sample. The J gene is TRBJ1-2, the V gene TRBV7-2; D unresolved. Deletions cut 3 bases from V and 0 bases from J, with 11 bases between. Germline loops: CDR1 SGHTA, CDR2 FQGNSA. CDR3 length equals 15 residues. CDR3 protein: CASSFTVNSNYGYTF. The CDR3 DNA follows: TGTGCCAGCAGCTTCACGGTGAATTCTAACTATGGCTACACCTTC.

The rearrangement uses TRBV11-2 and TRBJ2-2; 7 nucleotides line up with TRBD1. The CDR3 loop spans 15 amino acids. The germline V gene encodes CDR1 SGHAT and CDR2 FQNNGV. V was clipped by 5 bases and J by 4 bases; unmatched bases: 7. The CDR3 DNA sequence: TGTGCCAGCAGCGGTCGAACAGGGGCCACCGGGGAGCTGTTTTTT. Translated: CASSGRTGATGELFF.

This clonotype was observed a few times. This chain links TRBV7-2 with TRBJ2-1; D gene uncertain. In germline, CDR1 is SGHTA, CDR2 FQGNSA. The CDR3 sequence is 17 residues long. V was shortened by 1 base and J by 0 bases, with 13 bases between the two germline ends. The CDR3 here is CASSLVVLDFSYNEQFF. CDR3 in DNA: TGTGCCAGCAGCTTAGTCGTCCTAGACTTCTCCTACAATGAGCAGTTCTTC.

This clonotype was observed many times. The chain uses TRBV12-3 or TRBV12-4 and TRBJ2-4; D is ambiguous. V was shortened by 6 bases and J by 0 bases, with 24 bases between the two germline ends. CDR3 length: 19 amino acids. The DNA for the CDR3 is TGTGCCAGCAGCCGAAGGGCAGGCGTACACCCACTAGCCAAAAACATTCAGTACTTC. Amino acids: CASSRRAGVHPLAKNIQYF.

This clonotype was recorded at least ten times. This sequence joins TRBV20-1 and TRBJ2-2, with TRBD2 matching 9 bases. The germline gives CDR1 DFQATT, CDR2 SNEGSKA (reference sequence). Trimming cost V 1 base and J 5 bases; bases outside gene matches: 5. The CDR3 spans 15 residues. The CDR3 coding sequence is TGCAGTGCTAGAGTAGTTAGCGGGAGTACCGGGGAGCTGTTTTTT. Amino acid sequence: CSARVVSGSTGELFF.

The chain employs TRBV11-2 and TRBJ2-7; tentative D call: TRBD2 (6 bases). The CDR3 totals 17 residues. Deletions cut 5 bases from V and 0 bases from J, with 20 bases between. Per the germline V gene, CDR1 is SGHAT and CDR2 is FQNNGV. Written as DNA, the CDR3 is TGTGCCAGCAGCCCGACGGCGGGGCGGATATACTCCTACGAGCAGTACTTC. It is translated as CASSPTAGRIYSYEQYF.

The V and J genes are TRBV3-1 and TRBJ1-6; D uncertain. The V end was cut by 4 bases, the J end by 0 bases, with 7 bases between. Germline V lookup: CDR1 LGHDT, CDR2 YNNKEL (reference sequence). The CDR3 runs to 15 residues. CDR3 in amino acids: CASSPKGSYNSPLHF. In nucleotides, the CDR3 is TGTGCCAGCAGCCCCAAGGGCTCCTATAATTCACCCCTCCACTTT.

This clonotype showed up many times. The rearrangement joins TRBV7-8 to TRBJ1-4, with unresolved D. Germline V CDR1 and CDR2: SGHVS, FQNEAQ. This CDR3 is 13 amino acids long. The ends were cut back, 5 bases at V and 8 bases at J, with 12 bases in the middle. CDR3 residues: CASSETIGEKLFF. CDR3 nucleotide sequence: TGTGCCAGCAGCGAAACGATTGGGGAAAAACTGTTTTTT.

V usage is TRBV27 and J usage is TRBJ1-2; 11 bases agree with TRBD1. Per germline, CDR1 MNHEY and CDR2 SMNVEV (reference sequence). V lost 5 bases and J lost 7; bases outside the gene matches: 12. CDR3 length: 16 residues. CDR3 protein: CASSIPGGQGAAGYTF. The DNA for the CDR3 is TGTGCCAGCAGTATCCCCGGAGGACAGGGGGCCGCTGGCTACACCTTC.

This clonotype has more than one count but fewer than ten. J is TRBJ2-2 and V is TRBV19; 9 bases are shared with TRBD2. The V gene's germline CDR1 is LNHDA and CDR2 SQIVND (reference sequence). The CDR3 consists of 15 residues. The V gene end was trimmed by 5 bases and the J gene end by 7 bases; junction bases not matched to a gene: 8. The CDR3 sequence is CASSLASGIIGELFF. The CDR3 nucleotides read TGTGCCAGTAGTCTCGCTAGCGGGATTATCGGGGAGCTGTTTTTT. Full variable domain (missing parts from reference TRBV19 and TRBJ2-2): DGGITQSPKYLFRKEGQNVTLSCEQNLNHDAMYWYRQDPGQGLRLIYYSQIVNDFQKGDIAEGYSVSREKKESFPLTVTSAQKNPTAFYLCASSLASGIIGELFFGEGSRLTVL.

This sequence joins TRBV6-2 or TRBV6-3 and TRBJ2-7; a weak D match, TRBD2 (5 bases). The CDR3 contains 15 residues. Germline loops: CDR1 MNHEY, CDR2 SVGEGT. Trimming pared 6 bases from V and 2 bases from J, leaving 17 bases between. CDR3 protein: CASRELGSSTYEQYF. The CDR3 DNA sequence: TGTGCCAGCAGAGAACTAGGATCGTCTACCTACGAGCAGTACTTC.

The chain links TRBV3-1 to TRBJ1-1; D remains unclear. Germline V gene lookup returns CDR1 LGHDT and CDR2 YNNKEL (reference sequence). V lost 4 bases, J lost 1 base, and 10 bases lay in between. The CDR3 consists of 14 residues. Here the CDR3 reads CASSPRMGNTEAFF. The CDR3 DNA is TGTGCCAGCAGCCCCAGGATGGGGAACACTGAAGCTTTCTTT.

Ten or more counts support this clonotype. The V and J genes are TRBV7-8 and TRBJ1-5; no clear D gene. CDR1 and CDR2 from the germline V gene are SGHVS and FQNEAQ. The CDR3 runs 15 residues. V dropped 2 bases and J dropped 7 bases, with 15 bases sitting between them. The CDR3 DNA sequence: TGTGCCAGCAGCTTATTAGAAGGGAAGGACCAGCCCCAGCATTTT. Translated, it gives CASSLLEGKDQPQHF.